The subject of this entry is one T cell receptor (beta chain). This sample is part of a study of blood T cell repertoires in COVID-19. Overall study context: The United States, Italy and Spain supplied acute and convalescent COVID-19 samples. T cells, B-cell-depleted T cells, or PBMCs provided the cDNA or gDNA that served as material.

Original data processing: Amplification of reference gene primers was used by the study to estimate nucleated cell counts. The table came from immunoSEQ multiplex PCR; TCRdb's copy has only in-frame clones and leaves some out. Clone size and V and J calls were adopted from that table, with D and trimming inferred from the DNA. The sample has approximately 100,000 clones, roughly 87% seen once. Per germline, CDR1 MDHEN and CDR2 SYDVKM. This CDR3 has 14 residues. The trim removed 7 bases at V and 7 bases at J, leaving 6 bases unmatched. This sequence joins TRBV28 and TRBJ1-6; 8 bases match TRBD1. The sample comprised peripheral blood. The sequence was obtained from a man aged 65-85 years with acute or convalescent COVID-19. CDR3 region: CASNMDRENSPLHF. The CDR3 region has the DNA TGTGCCAGCAATATGGACAGGGAGAATTCACCCCTCCACTTT.